One sample yielded the 32 T cell receptor beta chains listed below, sequenced in a study of blood T cell repertoires in COVID-19. The repertoire was sequenced with immunoSEQ multiplex PCR; TCRdb's copy has only in-frame clones and lacks some. This sample has 110,000 to 150,000 clones; around three quarters occur once, and the top ten carry 4.2%. Sequenced input: peripheral blood. These receptors all come from a man aged 55 to 69 with acute or convalescent COVID-19.

The chain recombines TRBV7-3 with TRBJ2-1; TRBD2 is a possible D gene (6 bases). Germline lookup yields CDR1 SGHTA and CDR2 FQGTGA. Trimming removed 2 bases at V and 0 bases at J, with 11 bases between. The CDR3 runs to 16 residues. DNA of the CDR3: TGTGCCAGCAGCTTAGGTGCCGGGAGCTCCTACAATGAGCAGTTCTTC. Encoded protein: CASSLGAGSSYNEQFF.

This rearrangement joins TRBV18 to TRBJ2-7; 13 bases match TRBD2. The CDR3 is 15 amino acids. Germline trimming cut 3 bases from V and 3 bases from J; bases unmatched to any gene: 2. Per the germline V gene, CDR1 is KGHSH and CDR2 is LQKENI. For the CDR3, the DNA is TGTGCCAGCTCACCCGGGACTAGCGGGATCTACGAGCAGTACTTC. Its protein is CASSPGTSGIYEQYF.

This clone has only a few counts. J is TRBJ2-1 and V is TRBV27, with 8 bases identical to TRBD1. The germline V gene has CDR1 MNHEY and CDR2 SMNVEV (reference sequence). J lost 3 bases, V lost 6 bases, and 10 bases had no gene match. The CDR3 is 16 residues long. CDR3 sequence: CASSNGRDRLYNEQFF. The CDR3 DNA follows: TGTGCCAGCAGCAATGGCCGGGACAGGCTCTACAATGAGCAGTTCTTC.

This clone appeared a single time. The chain employs TRBV6-5 and TRBJ2-1; 11 bases map to TRBD2. V was pared by 2 bases and J by 5 bases, with 2 bases of the junction left unmatched. The CDR3 loop spans 15 amino acids. Per the germline V gene, CDR1 is MNHEY and CDR2 is SVGAGI. In nucleotides, the CDR3 is TGTGCCAGCAGTTACGGGACTAGCGGTAACAATGAGCAGTTCTTC. It is translated as CASSYGTSGNNEQFF.

This clone was observed a single time. V and J are TRBV4-2 and TRBJ1-1; 7 bases are a match to TRBD1. The CDR3 spans 15 residues. The J segment lost 5 bases and the V segment lost 1 base, leaving 7 bases of the junction unmatched. The germline gives CDR1 LGHNA, CDR2 YNFKEQ. The chain's CDR3 is CASSQVTGEWTEAFF. CDR3 nucleotide sequence: TGTGCCAGCAGCCAAGTCACAGGGGAGTGGACTGAAGCTTTCTTT.

This chain joins TRBV7-9 and TRBJ2-3; D not resolved. CDR1 is SEHNR, CDR2 FQNEAQ, per germline (reference sequence). Trimming left V 10 bases short and J 2 bases short, with 13 bases between. This CDR3 is built from 13 residues. CDR3 DNA: TGTGCCATAGACTCGCGAACCACAGATACGCAGTATTTT. Protein product: CAIDSRTTDTQYF.

The gene calls are TRBV6-6 and TRBJ1-2; the match to TRBD1 covers 7 bases. Germline assignment: CDR1 MNHNY and CDR2 SVGAGI (reference sequence). The CDR3 consists of 18 residues. The junction had 15 bases not matched to a gene; V was cut back by 5 bases and J by 0 bases. The DNA of the CDR3 is TGTGCCAGCAGTCTATACCCCGGACAGGCCGACGCTAACTATGGCTACACCTTC. Amino acid sequence: CASSLYPGQADANYGYTF.

As concerns this clone: This sample includes further DNA sequences coding for the same CDR3. The genes are TRBV7-3 and TRBJ2-5; 14 positions agree with TRBD2. The V segment lost 2 bases and the J segment 4 bases; nucleotides outside the gene matches: 0. The germline V gene encodes CDR1 SGHTA and CDR2 FQGTGA. This CDR3 comprises 15 residues. The CDR3 coding sequence is TGTGCCAGCAGCTTAGGACTAGCGGGAGGAGAGACCCAGTACTTC. Amino acid sequence: CASSLGLAGGETQYF.

The chain is built from TRBV2 and TRBJ2-1, with D possibly being TRBD2 (6 bases). The CDR3 consists of 12 residues. V dropped 9 bases and J dropped 9 bases, with 15 bases sitting between them. In germline, CDR1 is SNHLY, CDR2 FYNNEI. CDR3 region: CARRLEQGEQFF. CDR3 bases: TGTGCCAGACGACTAGAGCAGGGTGAGCAGTTCTTC.

The chain has TRBV28 and TRBJ2-7, with no clear D. Trimming stripped 7 bases from V and 1 base from J, with 20 bases between. CDR3 length: 16 amino acids. Looked up from germline, CDR1 is MDHEN and CDR2 is SYDVKM. CDR3 in DNA: TGTGCCAGCACCCTGGAGTCCGGCACGACTTCCTACGAGCAGTACTTC. This codes for CASTLESGTTSYEQYF.

The chain recombines TRBV11-2 with TRBJ2-1; 13 bases line up with TRBD2. V was pared by 3 bases and J by 9 bases, with 5 bases of the junction left unmatched. Per germline, CDR1 SGHAT and CDR2 FQNNGV. This CDR3 has 15 amino acids. In DNA, the CDR3 is TGTGCCAGCAGCTTGGGACTAGCGGGAACTAGTGAGCAGTTCTTC. As protein: CASSLGLAGTSEQFF.

The chain couples TRBV5-1 to TRBJ1-1; possibly TRBD1 for D (5 bases). CDR3 size: 13 residues. The germline V gene encodes CDR1 SGHRS and CDR2 YFSETQ. Trimming pared 2 bases from V and 1 base from J, leaving 6 bases between. In nucleotides, the CDR3 is TGCGCCAGCAGCTTACAGGAGAACACTGAAGCTTTCTTT. Its protein is CASSLQENTEAFF.

The DNA for the CDR3 is TGTGCCAGCAGCCTGGATCGACTAGGTCCCTACGAGCAGTACTTC. It encodes CASSLDRLGPYEQYF. The chain joins TRBV7-8 to TRBJ2-7, with a tentative D call TRBD2 (6 bases). The germline V gene has CDR1 SGHVS and CDR2 FQNEAQ. V was clipped by 5 bases and J by 2 bases, with 16 bases between them. There are 15 residues in the CDR3.

The V call is TRBV30, the J call TRBJ1-1; D is possibly TRBD1 (6 bases). The ends were cut back, 4 bases at V and 0 bases at J, with 18 bases in the middle. Germline values: CDR1 GTSNPN, CDR2 SVGIG (reference sequence). The CDR3 extends over 16 amino acids. CDR3 in amino acids: CAWTTGWTVLNTEAFF. The CDR3 nucleotides read TGTGCCTGGACCACAGGTTGGACAGTTCTGAACACTGAAGCTTTCTTT.

This clone was seen only once. The DNA for the CDR3 is TGTGCCAGCAGCGAGACAGAGAATCAGCCCCAGCATTTT. This sequence encodes CASSETENQPQHF. The rearrangement uses TRBV6-5 and TRBJ1-5; TRBD1 might be the D (5 bases). The CDR3 spans 13 residues. V shed 6 bases and J shed 4 bases, with 10 bases lying between them. Germline CDR1 MNHEY, CDR2 SVGAGI.

This chain links TRBV11-3 with TRBJ2-6; D may be TRBD1 (5 bases). The CDR3 extends over 15 amino acids. V lost 5 bases, J lost 1 base, and 9 bases lay in between. Germline CDR1 is SGHNT and CDR2 is YENEEA. CDR3 in amino acids: CASSPQGSGANVLTF. CDR3 coding DNA: TGTGCCAGCAGCCCCCAGGGATCTGGGGCCAACGTCCTGACTTTC.

Only one count was recorded for this clone. The V gene is TRBV4-2, the J gene TRBJ2-2; D not certain. The CDR3 runs to 14 residues. Germline CDR1 LGHNA, CDR2 YNFKEQ. V lost 1 base and J 0 bases, leaving 3 bases between the germline ends. The CDR3 DNA sequence: TGTGCCAGCAGCCAAGTCACGAACACCGGGGAGCTGTTTTTT. This sequence encodes CASSQVTNTGELFF.

This clone was seen a handful of times. This chain links TRBV12-5 with TRBJ1-1; the D gene is possibly TRBD1 (6 bases). Germline V CDR1 and CDR2: LGHNT, FRNRAP. The V end was cut by 8 bases, the J end by 11 bases, with 21 bases between. The CDR3 is 13 residues long. The CDR3 coding sequence is TGTGCTAGTACGGGCAGGGGCAGACCTGGGGCTTTCTTT. This gives the protein CASTGRGRPGAFF.

V and J are TRBV15 and TRBJ1-5, with TRBD1 matching 8 bases. Trimming took 3 bases from V and 6 from J; bases not matched to a gene: 4. The CDR3 covers 14 residues. Germline values: CDR1 LNHNV, CDR2 YYDKDF (reference sequence). In DNA, the CDR3 is TGTGCCACCAGCAGGACAGGGGTGAGTCAGCCCCAGCATTTT. It yields the protein CATSRTGVSQPQHF. The complete variable domain, with remaining parts taken from reference TRBV15 and TRBJ1-5, reads DAMVIQNPRYQVTQFGKPVTLSCSQTLNHNVMYWYQQKSSQAPKLLFHYYDKDFNNEADTPDNFQSRRPNTSFCFLDIRSPGLGDTAMYLCATSRTGVSQPQHFGDGTRLSIL.

This clone was counted a few times. V usage is TRBV4-1 and J usage is TRBJ2-3, with 7 nucleotides matching TRBD2. The V gene end was trimmed by 2 bases and the J gene end by 0 bases; junction bases not matched to a gene: 11. CDR1 and CDR2 (germline): MGHRA, YSYEKL. CDR3 length equals 18 residues. The CDR3 reads CASSQSRASGPSTDTQYF. The CDR3 DNA sequence: TGCGCCAGCAGCCAAAGTAGAGCTAGCGGACCTAGCACAGATACGCAGTATTTT.

This chain links TRBV6-5 with TRBJ2-1; D might be TRBD2 (6 bases). Trimming stripped 8 bases from V and 8 bases from J, with 13 bases between. The CDR3 spans 12 residues. CDR1 MNHEY and CDR2 SVGAGI come from the germline V gene. CDR3 amino acids: CASGTGGDEQFF. CDR3 bases: TGTGCCAGCGGTACGGGCGGGGATGAGCAGTTCTTC.

The V call is TRBV5-1, the J call TRBJ1-1; TRBD1 matches at 7 bases. Per germline, CDR1 SGHRS and CDR2 YFSETQ. V gave up 1 base and J gave up 1 base; unmatched junction bases: 7. The CDR3 covers 16 residues. CDR3 in DNA: TGCGCCAGCAGCTTGCAGACAGGGTCAAGGAACACTGAAGCTTTCTTT. This encodes CASSLQTGSRNTEAFF.

The V call is TRBV7-6, the J call TRBJ2-1, with 7 bases fitting TRBD2. The CDR3 length is 16 residues. The germline V gene encodes CDR1 SGHVS and CDR2 FNYEAQ. V shed 2 bases, J shed 8 bases, and the junction held 12 bases outside the gene matches. CDR3 protein: CASSLSRTSVGDEQFF. CDR3 nucleotides: TGTGCCAGCAGCTTATCACGTACTAGCGTCGGCGATGAGCAGTTCTTC.

This sequence joins TRBV2 and TRBJ2-1, with 9 bases identical to TRBD1. The CDR3 covers 17 residues. Germline CDR1 is SNHLY and CDR2 is FYNNEI. The junction had 15 bases not matched to a gene; V was cut back by 6 bases and J by 6 bases. For the CDR3, the DNA is TGTGCCAGCAGAGCCGCAACCGGGACAGGGTCCCTCAATGAGCAGTTCTTC. It translates to CASRAATGTGSLNEQFF.

The chain joins TRBV18 to TRBJ2-7, with 8 bases that match TRBD1. Trimming took 8 bases from V and 0 from J; bases not matched to a gene: 6. CDR3 size: 14 residues. CDR1 and CDR2 from the germline V gene are KGHSH and LQKENI. CDR3 in amino acids: CASNRDRSSYEQYF. CDR3 nucleotide sequence: TGTGCCAGCAACCGGGACAGGAGCTCCTACGAGCAGTACTTC.

The chain employs TRBV6-5 and TRBJ1-2; a weak D match, TRBD1 (5 bases). The V end lost 6 bases, the J end lost 6 bases, and 14 bases lay between the germline ends. Germline V gives CDR1 MNHEY, CDR2 SVGAGI. There are 13 residues in the CDR3. This chain's CDR3 is CASSPPGFNGYTF. CDR3 nucleotides: TGTGCCAGCAGCCCGCCAGGGTTCAATGGCTACACCTTC.

The chain couples TRBV6-2 or TRBV6-3 to TRBJ2-3, with 9 bases matching TRBD1. CDR3 length equals 15 residues. CDR1 and CDR2 (germline): MNHEY, SVGEGT. The V and J ends lost 2 bases and 3 bases, in that order; junction bases with no gene match: 3. CDR3 sequence: CASSYDRGNTDTQYF. The CDR3 DNA reads TGTGCCAGCAGTTACGACAGGGGGAATACAGATACGCAGTATTTT.

V is TRBV5-1 and J is TRBJ2-5; 13 bases are shared with TRBD2. Losses at the gene ends were 4 bases for V and 0 bases for J; bases not matched to a gene: 6. This CDR3 has 17 amino acids. CDR1 SGHRS and CDR2 YFSETQ come from the germline V gene. As DNA, the CDR3 is TGCGCCAGCAGCGGAACTAGCGGGAGGGAATACCAAGAGACCCAGTACTTC. It translates to CASSGTSGREYQETQYF.

This sequence joins TRBV4-1 and TRBJ1-2, with a weak D call TRBD1 (6 bases). The CDR3 is made up of 15 amino acids. Trimming left V 2 bases short and J 0 bases short, with 10 bases between. Germline assignment: CDR1 MGHRA and CDR2 YSYEKL. CDR3 protein: CASSQNRETNYGYTF. Written as DNA, the CDR3 is TGCGCCAGCAGCCAAAACAGGGAGACTAACTATGGCTACACCTTC.

The rearrangement joins TRBV3-1 (or the pseudogene TRBV3-2) to TRBJ2-2; D possibly corresponds to TRBD2 (5 bases). Germline lookup yields CDR1 LGHDT and CDR2 YNNKEL (reference sequence). There are 14 residues in the CDR3. V was cut by 6 bases and J by 1 base, with 9 bases left in between. In DNA form, the CDR3 reads TGTGCCAGCAGGGTAGGGAGGAACACCGGGGAGCTGTTTTTT. This translates into CASRVGRNTGELFF.

This clone was recorded only once. V and J are TRBV10-3 and TRBJ2-3, with 9 bases identical to TRBD1. The CDR3 covers 21 residues. Germline values: CDR1 ENHRY, CDR2 SYGVKD. The V and J ends lost 6 bases and 1 base, in that order; junction bases with no gene match: 23. The CDR3 DNA sequence: TGTGCCATCAGCCAGAGGCGGACAGGGGTTTGGATTACAGAGGGCACAGATACGCAGTATTTT. Amino acid sequence: CAISQRRTGVWITEGTDTQYF.

The chain links TRBV6-5 to TRBJ2-7, with TRBD2 matching 8 bases. Germline V gives CDR1 MNHEY, CDR2 SVGAGI. With V trimmed by 5 bases and J by 4 bases, 4 bases remained unmatched. CDR3 length: 13 amino acids. This chain's CDR3 is CASSKRERYEQYF. The CDR3 DNA reads as TGTGCCAGCAGTAAGCGGGAGAGGTACGAGCAGTACTTC.